The source of this TCR beta chain is a study of regulatory T cells in long-lasting Graves disease. The time point: newly diagnosed GD, antithyroid drugs for less than 3 months. PBMC-extracted RNA yielded the TCR library. Germline loops: CDR1 SQVTM, CDR2 ANQGSEA. Trimming left V 3 bases short and J 8 bases short, with 17 bases between. The CDR3 extends over 14 amino acids. This clonotype was counted between two and nine times. In building TCR beta libraries, iRepertoire HTBI primers were used together with Arm-PCR of CDR3 regions. MiXCR, run by TCRdb on the multiplex PCR reads, gives a single entry per CDR3 protein. The sample records around 400,000 distinct CDR3 sequences, approximately 16% being singletons. These data were likewise used in another study, on T cells in Graves' hyperthyroidism and ophthalmopathy.

This clonotype originated in a woman aged 40 to 50 with Graves disease. The sequencing used peripheral blood mononuclear cells (PBMCs), collected at new diagnosis, from a patient treated with antithyroid drugs. The chain has TRBV29-1 and TRBJ2-1, with D tentatively TRBD2 (6 bases). The CDR3 region has the DNA TGCAGCGTTGAGGTAAACGGGAGATACGATGAGCAGTTCTTC. Translated: CSVEVNGRYDEQFF.